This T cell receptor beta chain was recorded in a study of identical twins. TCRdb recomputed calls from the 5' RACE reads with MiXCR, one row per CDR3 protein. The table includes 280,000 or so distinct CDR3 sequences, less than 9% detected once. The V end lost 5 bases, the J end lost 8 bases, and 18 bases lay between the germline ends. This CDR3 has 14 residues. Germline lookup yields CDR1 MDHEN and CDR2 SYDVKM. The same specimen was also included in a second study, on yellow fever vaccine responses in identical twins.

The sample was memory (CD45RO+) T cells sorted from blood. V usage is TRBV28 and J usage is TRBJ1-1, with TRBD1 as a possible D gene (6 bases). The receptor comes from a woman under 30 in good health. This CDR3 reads CASSPQGSGREAFF. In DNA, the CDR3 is TGTGCCAGCAGTCCACAGGGTAGTGGCCGCGAAGCTTTCTTT.